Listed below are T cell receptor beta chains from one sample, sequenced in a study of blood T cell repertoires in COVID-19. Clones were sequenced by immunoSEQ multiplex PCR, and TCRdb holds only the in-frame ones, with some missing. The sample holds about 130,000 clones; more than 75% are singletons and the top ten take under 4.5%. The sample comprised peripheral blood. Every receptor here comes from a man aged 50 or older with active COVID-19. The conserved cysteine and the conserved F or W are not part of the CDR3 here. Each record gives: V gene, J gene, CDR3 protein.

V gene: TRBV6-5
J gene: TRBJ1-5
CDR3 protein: ASSYSTGGGQPQH

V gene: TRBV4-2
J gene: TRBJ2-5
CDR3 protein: ASSHPGTGGQTQY

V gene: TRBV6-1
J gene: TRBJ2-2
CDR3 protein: ASSEARLKELF

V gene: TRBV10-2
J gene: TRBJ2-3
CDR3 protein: ASSVTGTSGTNTDTQY

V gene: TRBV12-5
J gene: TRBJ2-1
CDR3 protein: ASGTGLTAGGFHEQF

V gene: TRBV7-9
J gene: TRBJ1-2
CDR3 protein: ASSYTGGDGYT

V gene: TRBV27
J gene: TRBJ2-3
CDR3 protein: ASRGPSTRGDTQY

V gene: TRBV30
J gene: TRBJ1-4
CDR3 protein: AWRGQGGKLF

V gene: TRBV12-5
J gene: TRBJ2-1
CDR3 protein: ASGLAYRGLDNEQF

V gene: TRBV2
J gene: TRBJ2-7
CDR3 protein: ASSEALGQGSDEQY

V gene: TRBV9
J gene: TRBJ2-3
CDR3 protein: ASSPWTSPDTQY

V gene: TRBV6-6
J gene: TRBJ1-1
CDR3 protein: ASSTPGFIMNTEAF

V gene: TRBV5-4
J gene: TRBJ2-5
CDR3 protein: ASRPGRGARETQY